This T cell receptor (beta chain) stems from a study of glioma-infiltrating T cells after dendritic cell vaccination. The CDR3 is 15 amino acids. Trimming left V 5 bases short and J 0 bases short, with 11 bases between. CDR1 and CDR2 (germline): ENHRY, SYGVKD. Sequencing used immunoSEQ multiplex PCR; TCRdb keeps in-frame clones, though not all of them. Seen here are tens of thousands of clones, approximately 90% observed once, and the top ten hold approximately 2.9%. The genes are TRBV10-3 and TRBJ1-3; D possibly corresponds to TRBD1 (6 bases). The source is a human donor with glioblastoma. The specimen comprised blood, sampled before dendritic cell vaccination. Here the CDR3 reads CAISSDRNSGNTIYF. The CDR3 nucleotides read TGTGCCATCAGTTCCGACAGGAACTCTGGAAACACCATATATTTT.